Listed here are 2 T cell receptor beta chains from one sample, sequenced in a study of PD-L1 blockade in urothelial cancer. The protocol was immunoSEQ multiplex PCR, while the TCRdb copy is restricted to in-frame clones and leaves out a portion. The data show about 49,000 clones, approximately 85% seen once. Documented time point: pretreatment peripheral blood. The input for sequencing was PBMCs, taken around atezolizumab (anti-PD-L1) treatment. The receptors stem from a man in his 70s with urothelial cancer.

This chain uses TRBV28 with TRBJ2-2; 7 bases line up with TRBD2. Unmatched junction bases numbered 3, after V lost 4 bases and J lost 1 base. Germline CDR1 and CDR2: MDHEN and SYDVKM. There are 15 residues in the CDR3. The CDR3: CASSSGGGNTGELFF. The CDR3 nucleotides are TGTGCCAGCAGTTCTGGGGGGGGGAACACCGGGGAGCTGTTTTTT.

The rearrangement uses TRBV7-2 and TRBJ2-5, with a tentative D call TRBD1 (6 bases). Germline CDR1 SGHTA, CDR2 FQGNSA. The CDR3 is 13 residues long. V was trimmed by 6 bases and J by 2 bases, leaving 10 bases between them. DNA for the CDR3: TGTGCCAGCAGAGGGACATCTCAAGAGACCCAGTACTTC. Translation: CASRGTSQETQYF.